The source of this T cell receptor beta chain is a study of blood T cells in healthy people across ages. This clonotype was observed a few times. Then a second PCR, running roughly 7 to 11 cycles, was carried out with a sample-barcoded 5' primer and a J-beta primer mix. One entry per CDR3 protein, called by TCRdb with MiXCR from the 5' RACE reads. The sample lists around 500,000 distinct CDR3 sequences; about 28% were seen once. V was pared by 0 bases and J by 5 bases, with 12 bases of the junction left unmatched. The germline V gene encodes CDR1 MNHEY and CDR2 SMNVEV (reference sequence). This CDR3 region has 18 residues. The data also belong to a second study, concerning T cells of mothers and their children.

The chain couples TRBV27 to TRBJ2-2, with TRBD1 matching over 7 bases. The receptor's source is a boy between 2 and 10 years old in good health. The sample comprised blood. The CDR3 DNA reads as TGTGCCAGCAGTTTATCGTCTAGGGGGCTCGATGGGACCGGGGAGCTGTTTTTT. Translation: CASSLSSRGLDGTGELFF.